This T cell receptor beta chain was identified during a study of blood T cell repertoires in COVID-19. The overall study: Acute and convalescent COVID-19 samples came from the United States, Italy and Spain. T cells, B-cell-depleted T cells, or PBMCs provided the cDNA or gDNA that served as material.

The Seattle site enrolled patients during active infection and followed them longitudinally. The CDR3 is 16 residues long. The germline V gene has CDR1 MDHEN and CDR2 SYDVKM. V lost 2 bases to trimming and J lost 0 bases, with 13 bases between them. Authors' data handling: Scientists estimated how many nucleated cells there were by amplifying reference gene primers. Assay used: immunoSEQ multiplex PCR; TCRdb lists only in-frame clones, some missing. V and J calls and clone size follow that table, whereas D and trimming were derived from the DNA. The sample consists of 12,000 or so clones, 55% to 85% of them appearing once.

The chain uses TRBV28 and TRBJ1-2; D is ambiguous. The specimen sequenced was peripheral blood. The receptor was derived from a man between 60 and 70 years old with COVID-19, enrolled during active disease. The CDR3 DNA is TGTGCCAGCAGTTTAAGTCAGGCTGACGCTAACTATGGCTACACCTTC. Translation: CASSLSQADANYGYTF.